A single sample is the source of the 26 T cell receptor beta chains below, sequenced in a study of response to subunit inactivated influenza vaccine. TCRdb independently ran MiXCR on the RT-PCR reads; one entry per CDR3 protein. The sample contains more than 450,000 distinct CDR3 sequences, about an eighth of which appear only once. The input for sequencing was PBMCs from blood, taken on the day of vaccination. The receptors here all came from a man aged 45 to 65 who received an inactivated influenza vaccine.

This clonotype was counted only a few times. The chain uses TRBV14 and TRBJ1-2; tentatively, D is TRBD1 (5 bases). CDR3 length: 16 amino acids. V gave up 0 bases and J gave up 4 bases, with 15 bases separating them. Per germline, CDR1 SGHDN and CDR2 FVKESK. CDR3 in DNA: TGTGCCAGCAGCCAAGATTTGGAGCAGGGAGGCTATGGCTACACCTTC. Its translation: CASSQDLEQGGYGYTF.

This clonotype was counted only a few times. V is TRBV20-1 and J is TRBJ1-4; perhaps TRBD1 as D (6 bases). With 0 bases removed from V and 7 bases from J, the gap between germline ends came to 15 bases. Looked up from germline, CDR1 is DFQATT and CDR2 is SNEGSKA (reference sequence). The CDR3 spans 15 residues. CDR3 nucleotides: TGCAGTGCTAGAGATCTACAGGGAGGGCGTGAAAAACTGTTTTTT. Protein sequence: CSARDLQGGREKLFF.

The chain has TRBV6-5 and TRBJ2-3, with D possibly matching TRBD2 (5 bases). V lost 2 bases and J lost 0, with 9 bases in between. The CDR3 loop spans 15 amino acids. Germline V gene sequence: CDR1 MNHEY, CDR2 SVGAGI. CDR3 nucleotide sequence: TGTGCCAGCAGTTACGGCGGGCGGAGCACAGATACGCAGTATTTT. The encoded protein is CASSYGGRSTDTQYF.

This clonotype was observed a few times. The chain uses TRBV12-3 or TRBV12-4 and TRBJ2-1, with 7 bases identical to TRBD2. V lost 8 bases and J lost 4; bases outside the gene matches: 2. CDR3 length equals 12 residues. In DNA form, the CDR3 reads TGTGCCAGCCGGGAGGATTACAATGAGCAGTTCTTC. Its translation is CASREDYNEQFF.

This clonotype was seen more than once but under ten times. This rearrangement joins TRBV20-1 to TRBJ2-1, with D maybe TRBD1 (6 bases). The CDR3 has 15 amino acids. The germline V gene encodes CDR1 DFQATT and CDR2 SNEGSKA (reference sequence). Trimming took off 4 bases at V and 1 base at J, with 14 bases between the two ends. Here the CDR3 reads CSATGPQGSYNEQFF. CDR3 DNA: TGCAGTGCTACCGGGCCACAGGGTTCCTACAATGAGCAGTTCTTC.

This clonotype was recorded a few times. V and J are TRBV28 and TRBJ2-5; TRBD1 aligns across 11 bases. Per germline, CDR1 MDHEN and CDR2 SYDVKM. J lost 5 bases, V lost 7 bases, and 6 bases had no gene match. CDR3 length: 14 residues. The CDR3 is CASKYGDRGETQYF. CDR3 bases: TGTGCCAGCAAATATGGGGACAGGGGGGAGACCCAGTACTTC.

This clonotype was observed a handful of times. This sequence joins TRBV14 and TRBJ2-1, with a weak D call TRBD2 (7 bases). Trimming stripped 2 bases from V and 6 bases from J, with 20 bases between. The CDR3 runs 17 residues. CDR1 and CDR2 from the germline V gene are SGHDN and FVKESK. The CDR3 bases are TGTGCCAGCAGCCAAAGGGGGGGGCTAGCGAGAGTCAATGAGCAGTTCTTC. As protein: CASSQRGGLARVNEQFF. Full variable domain (missing parts from reference TRBV14 and TRBJ2-1): EAGVTQFPSHSVIEKGQTVTLRCDPISGHDNLYWYRRVMGKEIKFLLHFVKESKQDESGMPNNRFLAERTGGTYSTLKVQPAELEDSGVYFCASSQRGGLARVNEQFFGPGTRLTVL.

This clonotype was counted between two and nine times. J is TRBJ2-7 and V is TRBV5-1; D uncertain. This CDR3 has 14 amino acids. The germline V and J ends were trimmed by 5 bases and 2 bases, with 14 bases remaining between them. CDR1 SGHRS and CDR2 YFSETQ come from the germline V gene. Here the CDR3 DNA reads TGCGCCAGCAGAGGTGAGGAGCTAACCTACGAGCAGTACTTC. Amino acids: CASRGEELTYEQYF.

This clonotype was found a few times. This chain uses TRBV20-1 with TRBJ2-3, with 7 bases that match TRBD1. This CDR3 contains 15 residues. Germline V CDR1 and CDR2: DFQATT, SNEGSKA (reference sequence). V lost 5 bases and J lost 4; bases outside the gene matches: 12. The CDR3 DNA reads TGCAGTGCTGAGGGCTCAGGGGGTGTGTCAGATACGCAGTATTTT. It codes for CSAEGSGGVSDTQYF.

This clonotype came up many times. The chain joins TRBV24-1 to TRBJ2-3, with 10 bases that match TRBD2. J lost 3 bases, V lost 4 bases, and 6 bases had no gene match. Germline values: CDR1 KGHDR, CDR2 SFDVKD. The CDR3 extends over 16 amino acids. The CDR3 loop is CATSETGTSATDTQYF. The CDR3 nucleotides read TGTGCCACCAGTGAGACCGGGACTAGCGCTACAGATACGCAGTATTTT.

There are a few counts of this clonotype. This chain connects TRBV24-1 to TRBJ2-5; TRBD1 is a possible D gene (6 bases). CDR1 is KGHDR and CDR2 is SFDVKD in the germline V gene. V lost 7 bases and J lost 3, with 8 bases in between. This CDR3 spans 12 amino acids. The CDR3 region is CATRDREETQYF. In nucleotides, the CDR3 is TGTGCCACCAGGGACAGAGAAGAGACCCAGTACTTC.

This clonotype has at least ten counts. V is TRBV14 and J is TRBJ1-6; the match to TRBD1 covers 9 bases. This CDR3 contains 14 residues. With V trimmed by 3 bases and J by 8 bases, 2 bases remained unmatched. Germline CDR1 is SGHDN and CDR2 is FVKESK. The CDR3 protein is CASSQDRGYSPLHF. CDR3 bases: TGTGCCAGCAGCCAGGACAGGGGTTATTCACCCCTCCACTTT.

CDR3 in DNA: TGTGCCAGCAGCTTGGTGGGTGGGACAGGCCAAAACAATGAGCAGTTCTTC. Its protein is CASSLVGGTGQNNEQFF. The rearrangement uses TRBV5-5 and TRBJ2-1, with TRBD1 identical over 8 bases. The germline gives CDR1 SGHKS, CDR2 YYEKEE (reference sequence). V gave up 0 bases and J gave up 5 bases; unmatched junction bases: 10. This CDR3 contains 17 residues.

CDR3 bases: TGTGCCAGCAGCTTACCGTTTCGGCTAGCGATCAACAATGAGCAGTTCTTC. Protein product: CASSLPFRLAINNEQFF. The chain has TRBV7-9 and TRBJ2-1; possibly TRBD2 for D (6 bases). CDR1 and CDR2 from the germline V gene are SEHNR and FQNEAQ (reference sequence). Trimming left V 2 bases short and J 5 bases short, with 19 bases between. CDR3 length: 17 residues.

In this sample, this clonotype turned up a few times. The chain joins TRBV5-1 to TRBJ2-3, with 8 nucleotides matching TRBD2. V lost 2 bases to trimming and J lost 2 bases; unmatched junction nucleotides: 7. The V gene's germline CDR1 is SGHRS and CDR2 YFSETQ. The CDR3 runs 16 residues. CDR3 bases: TGCGCCAGCAGCTTTTTGGGACTAGGGAACACAGATACGCAGTATTTT. This translates into CASSFLGLGNTDTQYF.

A word on this clonotype: A read error may produce the germline difference seen at one junction end. The chain is built from TRBV5-4 and TRBJ2-3; tentative D call: TRBD2 (6 bases). The germline CDR1 and CDR2 sequences are SGHNT and YYREEE (reference sequence). This CDR3 contains 15 residues. This chain's CDR3 is CASRRTGGAPDTHYF. As DNA, the CDR3 is TGTGCCAGCAGAAGAACCGGCGGGGCTCCAGATACGCACTATTTT. Supplemented by reference TRBV5-4 and TRBJ2-3, the full variable domain reads ETGVTQSPTHLIKTRGQQVTLRCSSQSGHNTVSWYQQALGQGPQFIFQYYREEENGRGNFPPRFSGLQFPNYSSELNVNALELDDSALYLCASRRTGGAPDTHYFGPGTRLTVL.

The table lists this clonotype with many counts. This chain joins TRBV27 and TRBJ2-2, with D perhaps matching TRBD2 (6 bases). Between the trimmed V and J ends, which lost 5 bases and 4 bases, there was a span of 11 bases. CDR1 is MNHEY and CDR2 is SMNVEV in the germline V gene (reference sequence). The CDR3 runs to 14 residues. The CDR3 region has the DNA TGTGCCAGCAGTCCGGCGGGAAGCACCGGGGAGCTGTTTTTT. It specifies CASSPAGSTGELFF.

The V and J genes are TRBV29-1 and TRBJ2-7, with 8 bases lining up with TRBD2. The trim removed 4 bases at V and 4 bases at J, leaving 12 bases unmatched. The CDR3 sequence is 15 residues long. Germline CDR1 and CDR2: SQVTM and ANQGSEA. CDR3 in amino acids: CSVVGRGSGRYEQYF. The CDR3 DNA follows: TGCAGCGTTGTCGGGAGGGGGTCAGGGCGGTACGAGCAGTACTTC.

This clonotype was observed a handful of times. The chain couples TRBV7-8 to TRBJ2-1, with 8 bases aligning to TRBD2. The CDR3 totals 18 residues. Germline V CDR1 and CDR2: SGHVS, FQNEAQ. The junction had 7 bases not matched to a gene; V was cut back by 0 bases and J by 0 bases. CDR3 bases: TGTGCCAGCAGCTTAGCGAGGCAGCGGGAGTTCTCCTACAATGAGCAGTTCTTC. It encodes CASSLARQREFSYNEQFF.

The genes are TRBV5-4 and TRBJ2-1; 7 nucleotides line up with TRBD2. CDR1 is SGHNT, CDR2 YYREEE, per germline (reference sequence). Trimming at V came to 4 bases and at J to 6 bases, leaving 13 bases not matched to a gene. The CDR3 extends over 16 amino acids. The CDR3 here is CASSPSLTSPFNEQFF. As DNA, the CDR3 is TGTGCCAGCAGCCCATCCCTGACTAGCCCTTTCAATGAGCAGTTCTTC.

In this sample, this clonotype turned up many times. The chain carries TRBV4-1 and TRBJ2-1; the match to TRBD2 covers 13 bases. Germline V gives CDR1 MGHRA, CDR2 YSYEKL. CDR3 size: 16 residues. J gave up 4 bases and V 0 bases, and 0 bases lay outside the gene matches. Written as DNA, the CDR3 is TGCGCCAGCAGCCAAGAGACTAGCGGGGGGTACAATGAGCAGTTCTTC. Amino acid sequence: CASSQETSGGYNEQFF.

There are many counts of this clonotype. J is TRBJ2-1 and V is TRBV12-3 or TRBV12-4; the match to TRBD2 covers 8 bases. Trimming took 5 bases from V and 7 from J; bases not matched to a gene: 13. The CDR3 has 16 amino acids. The CDR3 reads CASSPERGRGANEQFF. The CDR3 DNA reads TGTGCCAGCAGTCCCGAGCGGGGGAGGGGCGCTAATGAGCAGTTCTTC.

The sample holds many counts of this clonotype. The rearrangement joins TRBV28 to TRBJ2-7; TRBD1 matches at 9 bases. The CDR3 is made up of 14 amino acids. V was pared by 8 bases and J by 3 bases, with 8 bases of the junction left unmatched. Germline CDR1 MDHEN, CDR2 SYDVKM. For the CDR3, the DNA is TGTGCCAGCTCGCAGGGGACAGGGAACTACGAGCAGTACTTC. Its protein product is CASSQGTGNYEQYF.

The chain carries TRBV20-1 and TRBJ2-1; TRBD2 matches 7 bases. With V trimmed by 3 bases and J by 7 bases, 6 bases remained unmatched. CDR1 and CDR2 from the germline V gene are DFQATT and SNEGSKA (reference sequence). CDR3 size: 13 residues. The CDR3 coding sequence is TGCAGTGCTAGGGACGGGGGGAGGAATGAGCAGTTCTTC. It yields the protein CSARDGGRNEQFF.

The V call is TRBV18, the J call TRBJ2-2, with no clear D. CDR3 size: 16 residues. Trimming removed 0 bases from V and 4 bases from J, with 12 bases in between. Germline V gives CDR1 KGHSH, CDR2 LQKENI. The CDR3 DNA reads TGTGCCAGCTCACCACCGTCTGGGGTGTCCACCGGGGAGCTGTTTTTT. Translated: CASSPPSGVSTGELFF.

This clonotype was counted many times. This chain joins TRBV28 and TRBJ1-2; D is perhaps TRBD1 (5 bases). The CDR3 is 14 amino acids. V lost 8 bases and J 3 bases, leaving 16 bases between the germline ends. Germline CDR1 MDHEN, CDR2 SYDVKM. CDR3 DNA sequence: TGTGCCAGCCGATACGGTAGGGGTGACTATGGCTACACCTTC. It is translated as CASRYGRGDYGYTF.